This TCR beta chain comes out of a study of blood T cell repertoires in COVID-19. The overall study: Acute and convalescent COVID-19 specimens originated in the United States, Italy and Spain.

Per the germline V gene, CDR1 is MDHEN and CDR2 is SYDVKM. V lost 5 bases and J lost 8, with 12 bases in between. The CDR3 consists of 13 residues. The assay was immunoSEQ multiplex PCR, and TCRdb's table has in-frame clones only and misses some. The sample lists just under 65,000 clones, roughly 80% occurring once. The source is a human donor in a cohort sampled during active COVID-19. Sample: peripheral blood. The V call is TRBV28, the J call TRBJ1-4; no reliable D call. CDR3 in amino acids: CASSTRIEEKLFF. The CDR3 DNA sequence: TGTGCCAGCAGTACCCGTATCGAGGAAAAACTGTTTTTT.